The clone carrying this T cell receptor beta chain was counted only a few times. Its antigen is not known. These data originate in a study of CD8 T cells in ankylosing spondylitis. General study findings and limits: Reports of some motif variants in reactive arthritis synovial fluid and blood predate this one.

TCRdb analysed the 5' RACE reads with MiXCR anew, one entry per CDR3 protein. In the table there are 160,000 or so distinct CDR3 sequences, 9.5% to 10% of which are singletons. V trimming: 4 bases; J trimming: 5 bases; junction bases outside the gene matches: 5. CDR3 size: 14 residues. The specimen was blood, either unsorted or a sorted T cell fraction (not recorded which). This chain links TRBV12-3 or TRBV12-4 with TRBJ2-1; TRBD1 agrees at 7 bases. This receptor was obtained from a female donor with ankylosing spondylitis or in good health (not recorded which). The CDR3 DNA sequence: TGTGCCAGCAGTTCCGGGACAGCCGACAATGAGCAGTTCTTC. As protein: CASSSGTADNEQFF.